This T cell receptor beta chain was sequenced during a study of T cell responses to AZD1222 COVID-19 vaccine. Study-wide results and caveats: Only six or seven AZD1222 recipients tested seropositive at baseline.

On this clone: Its antigen is not known.

J gave up 8 bases and V 4 bases, and 7 bases lay outside the gene matches. CDR1 and CDR2 from the germline V gene are SGDLS and YYNGEE. The CDR3 extends over 15 amino acids. TCRdb's table, derived via immunoSEQ multiplex PCR, lists solely in-frame clones and lacks some. Altogether about 120,000 clones are present, 80% to 95% being singletons, with the ten largest covering 4.2%. V usage is TRBV9 and J usage is TRBJ2-1; 12 bases align to TRBD2. The receptor was isolated from an adult who received the MenACWY meningococcal vaccine as a control. The sequencing here drew on peripheral blood, taken 28 days after the second dose of the MenACWY control vaccine. CDR3 amino acids: CASSYGTSGYDEQFF. CDR3 DNA: TGTGCCAGCAGCTACGGGACTAGCGGGTACGATGAGCAGTTCTTC.